The text below deals with one TCR beta chain. The data belong to a study of blood T cell repertoires in COVID-19. In the original analysis: Amplified reference gene primers provided the basis for estimating nucleated cell counts. Clones were sequenced by immunoSEQ multiplex PCR, and TCRdb holds only the in-frame ones, with some missing. V, J and clone size derive from that table, while D and trimming were established from the DNA sequence. The table includes 55,000 to 70,000 clones, roughly 90% detected once. Seattle's enrolled individuals joined amid active infection and were then monitored longitudinally. Sample: peripheral blood. This TCR derives from a woman at least 80 years old with COVID-19, enrolled during active disease.

CDR3 protein: CASSEAATAQPQHF. In DNA form, the CDR3 reads TGTGCCAGCAGTGAAGCGGCAACCGCCCAGCCCCAGCATTTT. This chain links TRBV6-1 with TRBJ1-5; D is undetermined. The CDR3 totals 14 residues. Trimming shortened V by 0 bases and J by 7 bases, and 10 bases separated the two germline ends. Germline-derived CDR1 and CDR2 are MNHNS and SASEGT.